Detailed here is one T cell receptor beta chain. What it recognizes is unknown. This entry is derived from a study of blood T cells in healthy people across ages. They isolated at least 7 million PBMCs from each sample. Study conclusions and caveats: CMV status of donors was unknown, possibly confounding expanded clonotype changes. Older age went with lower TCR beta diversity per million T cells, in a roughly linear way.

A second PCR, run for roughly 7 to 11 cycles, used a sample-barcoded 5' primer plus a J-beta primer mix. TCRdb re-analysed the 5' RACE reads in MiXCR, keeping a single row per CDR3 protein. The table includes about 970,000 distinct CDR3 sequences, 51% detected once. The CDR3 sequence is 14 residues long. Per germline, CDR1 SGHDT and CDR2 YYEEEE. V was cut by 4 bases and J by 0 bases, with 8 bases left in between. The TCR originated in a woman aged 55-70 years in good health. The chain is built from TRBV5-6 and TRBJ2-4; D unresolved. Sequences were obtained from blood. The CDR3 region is CASSDKLAKNIQYF. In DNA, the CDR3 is TGTGCCAGCAGCGACAAACTAGCCAAAAACATTCAGTACTTC. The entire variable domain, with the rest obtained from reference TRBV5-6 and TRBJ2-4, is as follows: DAGVTQSPTHLIKTRGQQVTLRCSPKSGHDTVSWYQQALGQGPQFIFQYYEEEERQRGNFPDRFSGHQFPNYSSELNVNALLLGDSALYLCASSDKLAKNIQYFGAGTRLSVL.